This TCR beta chain was sequenced in a study of T cell repertoires in cytomegalovirus infection (dated by TCRdb to the late 2010s). General notes on the study: Donor HLA type was relevant to the analysis, as public TCR beta signatures indicated carriage of CMV infection together with the matching HLA type. Overall results and qualifications from the work: The ex vivo response was dominated by HLA-C-restricted CMV-specific TCR beta clonotypes, and the single most frequent clonotype in two of eight donors was supplied by these HLA-C-restricted clonotypes. In both this cohort and an independent approximately 350-donor cohort, the cumulative frequency of public TCR beta family members distinguished carriers of CMV infection plus the relevant HLA type.

Sequencing instrument: Illumina HiSeq 1500. In TCRdb, the public reads were trimmed at Q25 with fastp and aligned with MiXCR, with productive beta chains retained. Under each unique CDR3 protein, matching rows form one entry showing the most common genes and DNA. This sample is represented by more than 400,000 distinct CDR3 sequences; approximately 25% of them were singletons. The top ten hold 13% of the sample. This clonotype was detected a few times. This receptor's antigen is unknown. Per-base quality was not reported, and no clone a single base away is much larger than it. Sequenced input: PBMCs. The sequence was obtained from a human donor in good health (CMV status not recorded). Some clones in this sample may be carry-over from other donors' samples.

The sequence in DNA is TGTGCCAGCAGTCCCGACTGGACTAGCGCGAACACAGATACGCAGTATTTT. It specifies CASSPDWTSANTDTQYF. The chain is assembled from TRBV12-3 or TRBV12-4 and TRBJ2-3; 9 bases in between match TRBD2. V and J are trimmed by 5 bases and 2 bases, and the gene matches miss 11 bases of the junction. Its CDR3 holds 17 amino acids, cysteine through phenylalanine. Only CDR3 DNA remains: 51 bases, in frame from the first base.